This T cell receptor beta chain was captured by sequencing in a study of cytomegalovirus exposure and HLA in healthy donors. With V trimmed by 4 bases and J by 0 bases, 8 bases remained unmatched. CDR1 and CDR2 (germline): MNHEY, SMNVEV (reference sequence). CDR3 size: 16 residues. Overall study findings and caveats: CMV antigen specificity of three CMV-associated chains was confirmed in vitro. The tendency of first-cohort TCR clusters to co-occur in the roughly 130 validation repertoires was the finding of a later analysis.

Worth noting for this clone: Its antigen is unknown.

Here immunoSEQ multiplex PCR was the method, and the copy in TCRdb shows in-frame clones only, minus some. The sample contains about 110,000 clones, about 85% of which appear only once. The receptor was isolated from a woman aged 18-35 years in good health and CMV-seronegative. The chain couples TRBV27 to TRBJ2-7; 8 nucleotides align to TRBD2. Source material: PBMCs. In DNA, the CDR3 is TGTGCCAGCAGTTCAATGGGCGGGAGGAGCTCCTACGAGCAGTACTTC. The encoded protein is CASSSMGGRSSYEQYF.